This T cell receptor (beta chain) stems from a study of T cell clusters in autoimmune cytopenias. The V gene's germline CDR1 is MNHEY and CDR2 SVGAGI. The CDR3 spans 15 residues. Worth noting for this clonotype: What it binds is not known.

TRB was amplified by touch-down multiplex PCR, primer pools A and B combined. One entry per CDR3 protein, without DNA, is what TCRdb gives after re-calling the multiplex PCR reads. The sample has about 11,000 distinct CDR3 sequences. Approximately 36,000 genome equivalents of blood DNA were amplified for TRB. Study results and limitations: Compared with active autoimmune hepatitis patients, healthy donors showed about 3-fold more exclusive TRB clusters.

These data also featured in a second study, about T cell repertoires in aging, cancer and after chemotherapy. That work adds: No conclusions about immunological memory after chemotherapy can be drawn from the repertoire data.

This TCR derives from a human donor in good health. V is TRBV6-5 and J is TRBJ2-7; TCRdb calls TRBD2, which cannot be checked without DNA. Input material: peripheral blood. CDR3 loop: CASRVRDSISYEQYF.